This TCR beta chain appears in the sequencing data of a study of Ad26.COV2.S vaccination and SARS-CoV-2 variants. Study-wide results and limits: Responses of T cells in total may have been underestimated by the TCR breadth and depth analyses.

V lost 0 bases and J 6 bases, leaving 9 bases between the germline ends. The CDR3 runs to 13 residues. CDR1 and CDR2 (germline): MNHEY, SVGEGT. The data were produced by immunoSEQ multiplex PCR, yet TCRdb's version contains in-frame clones alone and is incomplete. This sample yields 400,000 to 450,000 clones, of which 80% to 95% are seen a single time; roughly 1.7% belongs to the top ten. This clone was counted only a few times. Its antigen is as yet unknown. Treatment of the sample: about 20 received Ad26.COV2.S at low or high dose, single or two shots; about 5 received placebo; per-sample allocation not given. All samples were drawn on day 63, counting from the first vaccine or placebo injection. Built on an Ad26 vector, the vaccine expressed Wuhan-strain SARS-CoV-2 spike.

The rearrangement links TRBV6-2 or TRBV6-3 to TRBJ2-7, with D perhaps given as TRBD1 or TRBD2 (5 bases each). This clonotype was obtained from a person aged 18-65 years who received the Ad26.COV2.S COVID-19 vaccine or a placebo. The specimen comprised peripheral blood, sampled in a trial of Ad26.COV2.S vaccine versus placebo. CDR3 amino acids: CASSYSAGSEQYF. The DNA for the CDR3 is TGTGCCAGCAGTTACTCGGCAGGGAGCGAGCAGTACTTC.